These 14 T cell receptor beta chains came from one sample sequenced in a study of Ad26.COV2.S vaccination and SARS-CoV-2 variants. Profiled with immunoSEQ multiplex PCR; TCRdb holds only in-frame clones, not every one. The profile covers about 420,000 clones, with around nine tenths appearing a single time and about 4% taken by the ten largest. Treatment here: roughly 20 received Ad26.COV2.S at low or high dose, single or two shots; about five received placebo; per-sample allocation not given. Collection of the samples took place on day 63 after the first injection of vaccine or placebo. Sequences were derived from peripheral blood, sampled in a trial of Ad26.COV2.S vaccine versus placebo. Receptor source: a person between 18 and 60 years old who received the Ad26.COV2.S COVID-19 vaccine or a placebo.

This clone has just a few counts. The chain combines TRBV6-4 with TRBJ2-1, with D perhaps matching TRBD2 (6 bases). V was clipped by 6 bases and J by 1 base, with 13 bases between them. Per the germline V gene, CDR1 is MRHNA and CDR2 is SNTAGT. The CDR3 totals 15 residues. The CDR3 reads CASSPRGRSYNEQFF. The CDR3 nucleotides read TGTGCCAGCAGCCCACGGGGGAGGTCCTACAATGAGCAGTTCTTC.

The V and J genes are TRBV5-8 and TRBJ1-6, with 11 bases identical to TRBD1. CDR1 is SGHTS and CDR2 is YDEGEE in the germline V gene. The CDR3 has 15 amino acids. V was clipped by 2 bases and J by 8 bases; unmatched bases: 3. This CDR3 reads CASSFRTGGHSPLHF. Here the CDR3 DNA reads TGTGCCAGCAGCTTCCGGACAGGGGGCCATTCACCCCTCCACTTT. Complete variable domain (other parts from reference TRBV5-8 and TRBJ1-6): EAGVTQSPTHLIKTRGQQATLRCSPISGHTSVYWYQQALGLGLQFLLWYDEGEERNRGNFPPRFSGRQFPNYSSELNVNALELEDSALYLCASSFRTGGHSPLHFGNGTRLTVT.

The rearrangement uses TRBV7-2 and TRBJ2-7; the match to TRBD2 covers 8 bases. Germline CDR1 is SGHTA and CDR2 is FQGNSA. V was pared by 2 bases and J by 2 bases, with 5 bases of the junction left unmatched. The CDR3 has 15 amino acids. The CDR3 reads CASSLMRGVTYEQYF. The CDR3 bases are TGTGCCAGCAGCTTAATGCGGGGGGTGACCTACGAGCAGTACTTC. The whole variable domain, filled in from reference TRBV7-2 and TRBJ2-7, reads GAGVSQSPSNKVTEKGKDVELRCDPISGHTALYWYRQSLGQGLEFLIYFQGNSAPDKSGLPSDRFSAERTGGSVSTLTIQRTQQEDSAVYLCASSLMRGVTYEQYFGPGTRLTVT.

The genes are TRBV25-1 and TRBJ1-6, with D unclear. V shed 1 base and J shed 5 bases, with 9 bases lying between them. This CDR3 region has 15 residues. The germline CDR1 and CDR2 sequences are MGHDK and SYGVNS. CDR3 coding DNA: TGTGCCAGCAGTGAATTCAGGAGGAATAATTCACCCCTCCACTTT. It encodes CASSEFRRNNSPLHF.

The V call is TRBV7-2, the J call TRBJ2-1; perhaps TRBD1 as D (6 bases). V gave up 5 bases and J gave up 1 base, with 12 bases separating them. CDR1 is SGHTA, CDR2 FQGNSA, per germline. The CDR3 contains 15 residues. DNA of the CDR3: TGTGCCAGCAGCGTAGACAGGAGTTCCTACAATGAGCAGTTCTTC. This sequence encodes CASSVDRSSYNEQFF.

Remarks on this clone: Other DNA sequences in the same sample also yield this CDR3. This chain connects TRBV7-9 to TRBJ2-5, with unresolved D. This CDR3 contains 12 residues. The germline V gene encodes CDR1 SEHNR and CDR2 FQNEAQ (reference sequence). V was clipped by 5 bases and J by 4 bases, with 8 bases between them. The CDR3 loop reads CASSPLGETQYF. The CDR3 DNA sequence: TGTGCCAGCAGCCCCCTGGGAGAGACCCAGTACTTC.

The chain links TRBV7-2 to TRBJ2-1; D is unclear. This CDR3 spans 14 amino acids. Trimming pared 3 bases from V and 1 base from J, leaving 7 bases between. The germline gives CDR1 SGHTA, CDR2 FQGNSA. The CDR3 DNA follows: TGTGCCAGCAGCTTCGATAGATCCTACAATGAGCAGTTCTTC. Translating it yields CASSFDRSYNEQFF.

The V call is TRBV4-1, the J call TRBJ2-1; TRBD2 is a possible D gene (6 bases). Trimming removed 4 bases from V and 7 bases from J, with 17 bases in between. CDR3 length: 15 residues. Germline loops: CDR1 MGHRA, CDR2 YSYEKL. The CDR3 loop is CASSPDRGWKNEQFF. For the CDR3, the DNA is TGCGCCAGCAGCCCCGACCGGGGGTGGAAGAATGAGCAGTTCTTC.

This clone has only a few counts. This chain links TRBV12-3 or TRBV12-4 with TRBJ2-7; no clear D. Trimming cost V 2 bases and J 4 bases, with 6 bases left between them. CDR3 length: 12 residues. CDR3: CASSLIIYEQYF. DNA for the CDR3: TGTGCCAGCAGTTTAATTATTTACGAGCAGTACTTC.

The chain is built from TRBV2 and TRBJ1-4; 7 bases map to TRBD1. V was clipped by 11 bases and J by 8 bases; unmatched bases: 14. CDR3 length equals 14 residues. Looked up from germline, CDR1 is SNHLY and CDR2 is FYNNEI. The CDR3 nucleotides read TGTGCCGGGAACAGGGGACCCGCTTTGGAAAAACTGTTTTTT. The encoded protein is CAGNRGPALEKLFF. The full variable domain, its missing parts supplied by reference TRBV2 and TRBJ1-4, is EPEVTQTPSHQVTQMGQEVILRCVPISNHLYFYWYRQILGQKVEFLVSFYNNEISEKSEIFDDQFSVERPDGSNFTLKIRSTKLEDSAMYFCAGNRGPALEKLFFGSGTQLSVL.

This clone was seen many times. This rearrangement joins TRBV4-1 to TRBJ2-5; the match to TRBD2 covers 8 bases. The CDR3 has 15 amino acids. Germline V lookup: CDR1 MGHRA, CDR2 YSYEKL. Trimming at V came to 0 bases and at J to 5 bases, leaving 5 bases not matched to a gene. The CDR3 DNA reads as TGCGCCAGCAGCCAAGATCGGGGGGGAGTCGAGACCCAGTACTTC. It is translated as CASSQDRGGVETQYF.

This clone was observed a few times. J is TRBJ2-2 and V is TRBV10-1; tentatively, D is TRBD1 (6 bases). V was clipped by 7 bases and J by 6 bases, with 9 bases between them. The CDR3 sequence is 12 residues long. Looked up from germline, CDR1 is WNHNN and CDR2 is SYGVQD (reference sequence). CDR3 nucleotide sequence: TGCGCCAGCATAAGACAGGCCGGGGAGCTGTTTTTT. Translating it yields CASIRQAGELFF.

The chain is built from TRBV5-6 and TRBJ1-2; D is unclear. The V gene's germline CDR1 is SGHDT and CDR2 YYEEEE. CDR3 length: 11 amino acids. V was pared by 4 bases and J by 8 bases, with 9 bases between. In DNA form, the CDR3 reads TGTGCCAGCAGCCTCGCTATGGGCTACACCTTC. Translating gives CASSLAMGYTF.

The chain joins TRBV7-2 to TRBJ1-2; the match to TRBD1 covers 9 bases. Germline CDR1 reads SGHTA; CDR2 reads FQGNSA. The J segment lost 6 bases and the V segment lost 4 bases, leaving 15 bases of the junction unmatched. This CDR3 has 17 residues. CDR3 amino acids: CASSSGQGSTRVDGYTF. CDR3 bases: TGTGCCAGCAGCTCGGGACAGGGCAGTACTAGGGTGGATGGCTACACCTTC.